The 27 T cell receptor beta chains in this list originate from one sample, sequenced in a study of response to subunit inactivated influenza vaccine. TCRdb re-derived calls from the RT-PCR reads in MiXCR, one entry per CDR3 protein. The sample records about 180,000 distinct CDR3 sequences, nearly 9.5% being singletons. Material: non-naive T cells sorted from PBMCs, obtained on the day of vaccination. These receptors were collected from a man over 45 who received an inactivated influenza vaccine.

The chain employs TRBV3-1 and TRBJ1-3, with D possibly TRBD1 on 6 matching bases. V shed 3 bases and J shed 11 bases, with 14 bases lying between them. Germline CDR1 is LGHDT and CDR2 is YNNKEL (reference sequence). The CDR3 runs to 13 residues. The CDR3 loop is CASSQTTGNPIYF. In DNA, the CDR3 is TGTGCCAGCAGCCAGACGACAGGCAACCCCATATATTTT.

This clonotype was recorded many times. V is TRBV7-8 and J is TRBJ2-1; 10 bases are a match to TRBD2. J lost 4 bases, V lost 3 bases, and 6 bases had no gene match. This CDR3 has 16 amino acids. Germline CDR1 and CDR2: SGHVS and FQNEAQ. DNA of the CDR3: TGTGCCAGCAGCTTGCTAGTAGCGGGGGGATACAATGAGCAGTTCTTC. As protein: CASSLLVAGGYNEQFF.

This clonotype was seen repeatedly, ten times or more. The J gene is TRBJ2-2, the V gene TRBV12-3 or TRBV12-4; the D is unclear. The V gene lost 1 base and the J gene lost 6 bases, with 12 bases spanning the gap. CDR3 length equals 15 residues. The CDR3 is CASSLGSLVPGELFF. The DNA for the CDR3 is TGTGCCAGCAGTTTAGGATCGCTAGTTCCCGGGGAGCTGTTTTTT.

Ten or more counts support this clonotype. The chain joins TRBV5-1 to TRBJ1-1; possible D gene TRBD1, 6 bases. Trimming took off 3 bases at V and 0 bases at J, with 12 bases between the two ends. In germline, CDR1 is SGHRS, CDR2 YFSETQ. The CDR3 spans 15 residues. The CDR3 here is CASSSGTRMNTEAFF. The CDR3 region has the DNA TGCGCCAGCAGCTCCGGGACACGCATGAACACTGAAGCTTTCTTT.

The gene calls are TRBV29-1 and TRBJ2-7, with 10 bases that match TRBD1. The CDR3 length is 13 residues. Per germline, CDR1 SQVTM and CDR2 ANQGSEA. After removal of 4 bases from V and 4 bases from J, the junction contained 4 bases not matched to a gene. This CDR3 is CSVVRDRGYEQYF. The CDR3 DNA sequence: TGCAGCGTTGTAAGGGACAGGGGATACGAGCAGTACTTC.

This clonotype occurred many times. This chain connects TRBV20-1 to TRBJ2-5; D is undetermined. The CDR3 length is 12 residues. The V gene's germline CDR1 is DFQATT and CDR2 SNEGSKA (reference sequence). V was trimmed by 5 bases and J by 5 bases, leaving 12 bases between them. Here the CDR3 DNA reads TGCAGTGCTTCTGACCCACGGGAGACCCAGTACTTC. It specifies CSASDPRETQYF.

This chain links TRBV7-2 with TRBJ2-4, with TRBD2 matching over 16 bases. The CDR3 consists of 17 residues. The V gene end was trimmed by 3 bases and the J gene end by 7 bases; junction bases not matched to a gene: 6. Per the germline V gene, CDR1 is SGHTA and CDR2 is FQGNSA. The CDR3 DNA is TGTGCCAGCAGCTTCCAGGGACTAGCGGGGGGGCTGAACATTCAGTACTTC. Residues: CASSFQGLAGGLNIQYF.

A few counts support this clonotype. V and J are TRBV4-1 and TRBJ1-1, with D perhaps TRBD1 (6 bases). Germline loops: CDR1 MGHRA, CDR2 YSYEKL. Trimming took off 1 base at V and 3 bases at J, with 9 bases between the two ends. The CDR3 has 14 amino acids. The CDR3 bases are TGCGCCAGCAGCCAAGGTCAGGGGTACACTGAAGCTTTCTTT. As protein: CASSQGQGYTEAFF.

This clonotype has a handful of counts. V gene TRBV7-8 combines with J gene TRBJ2-3; the match to TRBD2 covers 14 bases. Germline CDR1 is SGHVS and CDR2 is FQNEAQ. CDR3 length equals 18 residues. The ends lost 5 bases at V and 6 bases at J; junction bases unmatched: 13. The CDR3 DNA reads as TGTGCCAGCAGCGGACGAGGACTAGCGGGGGGCAGCCGCGATACGCAGTATTTT. Its translation is CASSGRGLAGGSRDTQYF. Looking up the rest from reference TRBV7-8 and TRBJ2-3 gives the full variable domain: GAGVSQSPRYKVAKRGQDVALRCDPISGHVSLFWYQQALGQGPEFLTYFQNEAQLDKSGLPSDRFFAERPEGSVSTLKIQRTQQEDSAVYLCASSGRGLAGGSRDTQYFGPGTRLTVL.

V and J are TRBV9 and TRBJ2-7, with a weak D call TRBD2 (5 bases). V lost 2 bases to trimming and J lost 6 bases, with 6 bases between them. In germline, CDR1 is SGDLS, CDR2 YYNGEE. The CDR3 loop spans 11 amino acids. CDR3 sequence reads: CASSVGSEQYF. CDR3 sequence (DNA): TGTGCCAGCAGCGTTGGGAGCGAGCAGTACTTC.

The V call is TRBV7-8, the J call TRBJ2-7, with D maybe TRBD1 (5 bases). The CDR3 runs 12 residues. The germline V and J ends were trimmed by 5 bases and 3 bases, with 8 bases remaining between them. Per germline, CDR1 SGHVS and CDR2 FQNEAQ. The CDR3, as DNA: TGTGCCAGCAGCCCAGGGTTCTACGAGCAGTACTTC. Protein: CASSPGFYEQYF.

The chain uses TRBV15 and TRBJ2-5; D may be TRBD1 or TRBD2 (5 bases each). The V end lost 0 bases, the J end lost 6 bases, and 14 bases lay between the germline ends. The CDR3 is made up of 15 amino acids. Germline V gives CDR1 LNHNV, CDR2 YYDKDF (reference sequence). The CDR3 DNA sequence: TGTGCCACCAGCAGAGATAATGAGGGGCTGAAGACCCAGTACTTC. It is translated as CATSRDNEGLKTQYF.

This clonotype showed up many times. J is TRBJ1-2 and V is TRBV2; a possible D gene is TRBD1 (5 bases). In germline, CDR1 is SNHLY, CDR2 FYNNEI. The length of the CDR3 is 12 residues. V was cut by 4 bases and J by 7 bases, with 10 bases left in between. The CDR3 DNA is TGTGCCAGCAGTGTGGACACCGGTGGCTACACCTTC. Translated, it gives CASSVDTGGYTF.

This clonotype turned up a few times. The rearrangement links TRBV28 to TRBJ2-7; TRBD1 aligns across 7 bases. Per germline, CDR1 MDHEN and CDR2 SYDVKM. With 2 bases clipped from V and 6 bases from J, the junction kept 10 bases outside the gene matches. This CDR3 region has 15 residues. The CDR3 reads CASSLPHRGALEQYF. The CDR3 DNA sequence: TGTGCCAGCAGTTTACCCCACAGGGGTGCCCTCGAGCAGTACTTC. The variable domain in full, completed from reference TRBV28 and TRBJ2-7, reads DVKVTQSSRYLVKRTGEKVFLECVQDMDHENMFWYRQDPGLGLRLIYFSYDVKMKEKGDIPEGYSVSREKKERFSLILESASTNQTSMYLCASSLPHRGALEQYFGPGTRLTVT.

This clonotype was picked up many times. The rearrangement joins TRBV11-2 to TRBJ2-3; the match to TRBD2 covers 8 bases. This CDR3 has 18 amino acids. V was pared by 2 bases and J by 2 bases, with 12 bases of the junction left unmatched. From germline, CDR1 is SGHAT and CDR2 FQNNGV. In DNA, the CDR3 is TGTGCCAGCAGCTTAACCCCTGGGAGCGGGAGTATCACAGATACGCAGTATTTT. Translating it yields CASSLTPGSGSITDTQYF.

This rearrangement joins TRBV5-1 to TRBJ2-7; 8 bases agree with TRBD1. V dropped 4 bases and J dropped 7; count of bases not matched to a gene: 10. The CDR3 spans 14 residues. Germline-derived CDR1 and CDR2 are SGHRS and YFSETQ. DNA for the CDR3: TGCGCCAGCAGCGTCGACAGGGGATCGGGTGAGCAGTACTTC. Its translation: CASSVDRGSGEQYF.

This clonotype has just a few counts. The gene calls are TRBV4-3 and TRBJ2-2; the match to TRBD1 covers 9 bases. The length of the CDR3 is 15 residues. Germline V lookup: CDR1 LGHNA, CDR2 YSLEER. The V segment lost 4 bases and the J segment 6 bases; nucleotides outside the gene matches: 6. The CDR3 reads CASSPRDRGAGELFF. DNA for the CDR3: TGCGCCAGCAGCCCAAGAGACAGGGGGGCCGGGGAGCTGTTTTTT.

CDR3 protein: CASSGTPADTQYF. CDR3 nucleotides: TGCGCCAGCAGCGGGACACCGGCAGATACGCAGTATTTT. This chain connects TRBV10-2 to TRBJ2-3; D perhaps matches TRBD1 (6 bases). The V end was cut by 6 bases, the J end by 4 bases, with 11 bases between. CDR1 is WSHSY and CDR2 is SAAADI in the germline V gene. The CDR3 sequence is 13 residues long.

In its sample, this clonotype was seen many times. The chain uses TRBV6-5 and TRBJ2-2, with D maybe TRBD1 (7 bases). The ends were cut back, 2 bases at V and 1 base at J, with 8 bases in the middle. This CDR3 has 15 amino acids. The germline CDR1 and CDR2 sequences are MNHEY and SVGAGI. CDR3 protein: CASSYQGGNTGELFF. In DNA, the CDR3 is TGTGCCAGCAGTTACCAGGGGGGGAACACCGGGGAGCTGTTTTTT.

This clonotype was observed at least ten times. The rearrangement uses TRBV7-8 and TRBJ2-5; a weak D match, TRBD2 (5 bases). CDR3 length: 13 residues. V was trimmed by 1 base and J by 5 bases, leaving 8 bases between them. Germline V gene sequence: CDR1 SGHVS, CDR2 FQNEAQ. The CDR3: CASSLVTGETQYF. CDR3 sequence (DNA): TGTGCCAGCAGCTTAGTCACGGGGGAGACCCAGTACTTC.

As to this clonotype: A much more abundant neighbour one base away suggests this may be a read error. Here the CDR3 reads CSARGLATRYEQSF. For the CDR3, the DNA is TGCAGTGCGAGGGGACTAGCGACTCGGTACGAGCAGTCCTTC. The genes are TRBV20-1 and TRBJ2-7; TRBD2 agrees at 10 bases. This CDR3 contains 14 residues. Looked up from germline, CDR1 is DFQATT and CDR2 is SNEGSKA (reference sequence).

This clonotype was counted a few times. This CDR3 is CSAPGLRDEQYF. CDR3 nucleotide sequence: TGCAGTGCCCCGGGCCTAAGGGACGAGCAGTACTTC. The V and J genes are TRBV20-1 and TRBJ2-7; no clear D. The CDR3 is 12 residues long. Trimming cost V 6 bases and J 5 bases, with 14 bases left between them. Looked up from germline, CDR1 is DFQATT and CDR2 is SNEGSKA (reference sequence).

There are many counts of this clonotype. The gene calls are TRBV10-3 and TRBJ1-1, with 8 bases lining up with TRBD1. Germline CDR1 is ENHRY and CDR2 is SYGVKD. V trimming: 11 bases; J trimming: 2 bases; junction bases outside the gene matches: 7. The CDR3 has 13 amino acids. CDR3 sequence (DNA): TGTGCCGCCCATCAGGGGGCCAACACTGAAGCTTTCTTT. This translates into CAAHQGANTEAFF.

In its sample, this clonotype was seen many times. The chain links TRBV15 to TRBJ2-3; D is undetermined. Germline CDR1 LNHNV, CDR2 YYDKDF (reference sequence). There are 15 residues in the CDR3. Trimming cost V 0 bases and J 4 bases, with 11 bases left between them. DNA of the CDR3: TGTGCCACCAGCAGAGATACTTACGGAGCAGATACGCAGTATTTT. Its translation is CATSRDTYGADTQYF.

This clonotype was found once. This could be a read error, since a much larger clone is one nucleotide away. The chain recombines TRBV28 with TRBJ2-5, with D perhaps given as TRBD1 or TRBD2 (5 bases each). Germline CDR1 MDHEN, CDR2 SYDVKM. CDR3 length equals 16 residues. The CDR3 loop reads CASSSPGRSYQETHYF. Here the CDR3 DNA reads TGTGCCAGCAGTTCCCCGGGACGCTCGTACCAAGAGACCCACTACTTC.

The genes are TRBV20-1 and TRBJ1-6; D gene uncertain. The V and J ends lost 0 bases and 0 bases respectively, with 9 bases between them. CDR1 is DFQATT and CDR2 is SNEGSKA in the germline V gene (reference sequence). The CDR3 is made up of 16 amino acids. The CDR3 spells CSARDRQSSYNSPLHF. The CDR3 DNA reads as TGCAGTGCTAGAGATCGCCAAAGCTCCTATAATTCACCCCTCCACTTT.

V and J are TRBV9 and TRBJ2-2, with D perhaps matching TRBD2 (5 bases). V lost 6 bases, J lost 0 bases, and 12 bases lay in between. This CDR3 region has 15 residues. Germline CDR1 SGDLS, CDR2 YYNGEE. CDR3 protein: CASTLGSSNTGELFF. Here the CDR3 DNA reads TGTGCCAGCACCCTTGGGAGCTCGAACACCGGGGAGCTGTTTTTT. Filled out from reference TRBV9 and TRBJ2-2, the complete variable domain reads DSGVTQTPKHLITATGQRVTLRCSPRSGDLSVYWYQQSLDQGLQFLIQYYNGEERAKGNILERFSAQQFPDLHSELNLSSLELGDSALYFCASTLGSSNTGELFFGEGSRLTVL.